The TCR beta chain described here comes from a study of early T cells in non-severe SARS-CoV-2 infection. Study results and caveats: There was a bias toward anti-spike CD8 responses in VDJdb matching, which missed private and CD4 specificities.

Notes on this clonotype: The antigen is unknown.

Unique molecular identifiers were attached to individual cDNA molecules. One entry per CDR3 protein, called by TCRdb with MiXCR from the 5' RACE reads. Among about 49,000 distinct CDR3 sequences listed, 12% were seen once. V was shortened by 10 bases and J by 6 bases, with 16 bases between the two germline ends. The germline CDR1 and CDR2 sequences are MDHEN and SYDVKM. The CDR3 extends over 13 amino acids. The specimen comprised whole blood, sampled at baseline. The chain has TRBV28 and TRBJ2-4, with D uncertain. The clonotype originates from an adult who was a healthcare worker with PCR-confirmed SARS-CoV-2 infection or an uninfected control (not recorded which). CDR3 sequence: CATIPTGRNIQYF. As DNA, the CDR3 is TGTGCCACCATCCCAACCGGTAGAAACATTCAGTACTTC.